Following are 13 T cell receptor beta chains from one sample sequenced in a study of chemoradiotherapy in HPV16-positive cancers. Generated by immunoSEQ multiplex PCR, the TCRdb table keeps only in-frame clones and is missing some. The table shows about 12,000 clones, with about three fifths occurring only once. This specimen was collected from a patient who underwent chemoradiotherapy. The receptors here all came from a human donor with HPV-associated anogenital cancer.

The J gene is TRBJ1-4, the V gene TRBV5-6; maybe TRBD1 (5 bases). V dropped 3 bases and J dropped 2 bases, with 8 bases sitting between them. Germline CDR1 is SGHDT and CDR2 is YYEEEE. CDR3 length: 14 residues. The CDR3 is CASSSGATNEKLFF. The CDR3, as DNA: TGTGCCAGCAGCTCCGGGGCCACTAATGAAAAACTGTTTTTT.

The CDR3 nucleotides read TGTGCCAGCAGCTTAGGACAGGCTGTCTATGGCTACACCTTC. This translates into CASSLGQAVYGYTF. This sequence joins TRBV7-2 and TRBJ1-2; D is possibly TRBD1 (6 bases). The ends were cut back, 1 base at V and 4 bases at J, with 10 bases in the middle. CDR1 SGHTA and CDR2 FQGNSA come from the germline V gene. This CDR3 is built from 14 residues.

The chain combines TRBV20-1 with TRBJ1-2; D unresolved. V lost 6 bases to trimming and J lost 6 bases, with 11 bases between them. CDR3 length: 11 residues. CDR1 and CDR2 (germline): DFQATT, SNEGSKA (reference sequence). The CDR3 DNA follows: TGCAGTGCAAATCCGCCGGATGGCTACACCTTC. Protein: CSANPPDGYTF.

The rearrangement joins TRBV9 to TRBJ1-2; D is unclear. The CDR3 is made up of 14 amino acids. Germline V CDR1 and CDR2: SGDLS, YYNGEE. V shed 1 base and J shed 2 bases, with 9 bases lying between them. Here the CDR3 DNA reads TGTGCCAGCAGCGTAACCATCGAGAACTATGGCTACACCTTC. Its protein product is CASSVTIENYGYTF. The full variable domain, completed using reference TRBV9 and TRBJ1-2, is DSGVTQTPKHLITATGQRVTLRCSPRSGDLSVYWYQQSLDQGLQFLIQYYNGEERAKGNILERFSAQQFPDLHSELNLSSLELGDSALYFCASSVTIENYGYTFGSGTRLTVV.

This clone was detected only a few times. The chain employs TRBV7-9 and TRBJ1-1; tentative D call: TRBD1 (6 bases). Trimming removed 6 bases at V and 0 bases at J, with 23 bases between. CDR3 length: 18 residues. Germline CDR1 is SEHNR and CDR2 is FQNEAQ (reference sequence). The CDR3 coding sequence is TGTGCCAGCAGTTCTGACACAGGGCTTAAAGCCATGAACACTGAAGCTTTCTTT. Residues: CASSSDTGLKAMNTEAFF.

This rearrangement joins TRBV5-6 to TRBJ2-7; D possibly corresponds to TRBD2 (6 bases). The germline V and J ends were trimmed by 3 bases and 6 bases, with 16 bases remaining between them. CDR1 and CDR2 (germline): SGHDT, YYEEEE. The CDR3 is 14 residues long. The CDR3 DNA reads TGTGCCAGCAGCTCGATCGGGCGGGGTCTCGAGCAGTACTTC. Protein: CASSSIGRGLEQYF.

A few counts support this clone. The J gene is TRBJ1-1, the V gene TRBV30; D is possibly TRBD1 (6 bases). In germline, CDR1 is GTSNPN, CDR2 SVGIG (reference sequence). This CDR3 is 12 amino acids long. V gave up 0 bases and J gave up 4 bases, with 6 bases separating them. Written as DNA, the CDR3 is TGTGCCTGGAGTGTACAGGGCACTGAAGCTTTCTTT. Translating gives CAWSVQGTEAFF.

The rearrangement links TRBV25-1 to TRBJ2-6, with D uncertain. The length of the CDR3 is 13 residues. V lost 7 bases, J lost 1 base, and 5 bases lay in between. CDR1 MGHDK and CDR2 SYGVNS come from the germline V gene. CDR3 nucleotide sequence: TGTGCCAGCACCAAGTCTGGGGCCAACGTCCTGACTTTC. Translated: CASTKSGANVLTF.

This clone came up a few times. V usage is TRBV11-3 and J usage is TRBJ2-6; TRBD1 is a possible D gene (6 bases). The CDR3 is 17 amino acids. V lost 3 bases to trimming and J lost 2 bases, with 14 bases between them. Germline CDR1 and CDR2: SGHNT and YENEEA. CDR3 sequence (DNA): TGTGCCAGCAGCTTTATGACAGGTTCTCCTGGGGCCAACGTCCTGACTTTC. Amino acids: CASSFMTGSPGANVLTF.

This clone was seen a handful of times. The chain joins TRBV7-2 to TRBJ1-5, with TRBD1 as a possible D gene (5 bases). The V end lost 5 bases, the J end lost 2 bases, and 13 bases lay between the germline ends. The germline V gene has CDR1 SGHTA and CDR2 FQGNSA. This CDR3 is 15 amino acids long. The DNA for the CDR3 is TGTGCCAGCAGCCGCCAGGGCGGAGGCAATCAGCCCCAGCATTTT. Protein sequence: CASSRQGGGNQPQHF.

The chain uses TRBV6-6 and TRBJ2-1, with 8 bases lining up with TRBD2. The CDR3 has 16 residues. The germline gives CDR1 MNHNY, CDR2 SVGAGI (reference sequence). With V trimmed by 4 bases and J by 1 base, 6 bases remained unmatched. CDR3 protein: CASSSISGSSYNEQFF. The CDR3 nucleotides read TGTGCCAGCAGTTCCATCAGCGGGAGTTCCTACAATGAGCAGTTCTTC.

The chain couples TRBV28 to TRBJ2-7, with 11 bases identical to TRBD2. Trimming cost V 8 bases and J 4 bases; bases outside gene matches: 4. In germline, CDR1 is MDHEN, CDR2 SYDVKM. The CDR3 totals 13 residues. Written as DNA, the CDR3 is TGTGCCAGCCAGACTAGCGGGGCGTACGAGCAGTACTTC. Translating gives CASQTSGAYEQYF.

This chain's CDR3 is CASAPGFYGYTF. In DNA form, the CDR3 reads TGTGCCAGCGCTCCAGGGTTCTATGGCTACACCTTC. The chain employs TRBV6-6 and TRBJ1-2; D is perhaps TRBD1 (5 bases). The CDR3 covers 12 residues. Germline CDR1 MNHNY, CDR2 SVGAGI (reference sequence). Trimming pared 8 bases from V and 4 bases from J, leaving 11 bases between.